This passage covers 2 T cell receptor beta chains from one sample sequenced in a study of blood T cells in healthy people across ages (dated by TCRdb to about 2015). Libraries were constructed by 5' RACE. Sequenced on an Illumina HiSeq 2500. A second roughly 6 to 11 cycle PCR used a sample-barcoded 5' primer and a J-beta primer mix. TCRdb reanalyzed the raw reads on its own, using fastp at Q25 for trimming and MiXCR for clone calling, and kept in-frame beta chains. Each entry is one CDR3 protein sequence, shown with its most common DNA and genes. In all, the sample holds 800,000 to 1,000,000 distinct CDR3 sequences, and 48% of those were seen once. The ten biggest clones cover roughly an eighth of the sample. The sample taken for sequencing was blood. These TCRs come from a man aged 25 to 45 in good health.

This clonotype has just a few counts. This chain joins TRBV20-1 and TRBJ2-1, with D possibly being TRBD1 or TRBD2 (5 bases each). Trimming took off 0 bases at V and 5 bases at J, with 14 bases between the two ends. CDR1 is DFQATT, CDR2 SNEGSKA, per germline (reference sequence). The CDR3 covers 15 residues. The CDR3 protein is CSARDSRGIHNEQFF. The DNA for the CDR3 is TGCAGTGCTAGAGATTCGAGGGGTATTCACAATGAGCAGTTCTTC.

The chain links TRBV10-3 to TRBJ2-7; TRBD2 agrees at 10 bases. After removal of 2 bases from V and 5 bases from J, the junction contained 3 bases not matched to a gene. Germline values: CDR1 ENHRY, CDR2 SYGVKD. The CDR3 is made up of 14 amino acids. The CDR3 DNA is TGTGCCATCAGTGAGACTAGCGGGGCCCACGAGCAGTACTTC. This gives the protein CAISETSGAHEQYF.